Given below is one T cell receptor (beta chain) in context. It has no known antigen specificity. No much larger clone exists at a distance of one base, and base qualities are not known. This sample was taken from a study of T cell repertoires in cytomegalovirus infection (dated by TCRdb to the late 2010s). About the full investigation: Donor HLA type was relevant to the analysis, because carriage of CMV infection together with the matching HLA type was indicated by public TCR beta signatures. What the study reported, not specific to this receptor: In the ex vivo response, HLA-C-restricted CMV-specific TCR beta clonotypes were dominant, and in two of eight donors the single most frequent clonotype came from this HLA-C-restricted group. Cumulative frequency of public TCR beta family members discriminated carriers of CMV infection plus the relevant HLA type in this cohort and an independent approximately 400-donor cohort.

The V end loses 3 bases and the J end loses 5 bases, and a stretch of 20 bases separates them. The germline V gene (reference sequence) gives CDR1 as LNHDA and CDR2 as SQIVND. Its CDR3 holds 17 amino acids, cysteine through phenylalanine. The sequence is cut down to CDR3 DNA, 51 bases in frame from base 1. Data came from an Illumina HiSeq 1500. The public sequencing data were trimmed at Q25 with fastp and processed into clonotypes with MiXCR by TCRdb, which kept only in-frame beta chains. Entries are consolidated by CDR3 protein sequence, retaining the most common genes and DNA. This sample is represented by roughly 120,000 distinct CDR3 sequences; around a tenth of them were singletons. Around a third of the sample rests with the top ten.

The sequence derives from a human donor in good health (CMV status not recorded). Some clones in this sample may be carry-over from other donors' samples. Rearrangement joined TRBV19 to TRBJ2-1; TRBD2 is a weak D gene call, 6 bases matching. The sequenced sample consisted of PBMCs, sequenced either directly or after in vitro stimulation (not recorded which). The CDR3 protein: CASSIELAGSLNNEQFF. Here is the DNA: TGTGCCAGTAGTATCGAATTGGCGGGATCCCTGAACAATGAGCAGTTCTTC.